Presented here are 7 T cell receptor beta chains from one specimen sequenced in a study of regulatory T cells in long-lasting Graves disease. For TCR beta, libraries came from iRepertoire HTBI primers and Arm-PCR of CDR3 regions. TCRdb reanalysed the multiplex PCR reads using MiXCR and keeps one entry per CDR3 protein. Found here are about 460,000 distinct CDR3 sequences, 14% of them singletons; the top ten hold approximately 19%. As for time point: newly diagnosed GD, antithyroid drugs for less than 3 months. PBMCs provided the RNA from which the TCR library was made. Separately, the same data were catalogued under a study of T cells in Graves' hyperthyroidism and ophthalmopathy.

The sample was peripheral blood mononuclear cells (PBMCs), taken at new diagnosis, from a patient treated with antithyroid drugs. These receptors were obtained from a woman aged 45 to 65 with Graves disease.

The chain carries TRBV5-1 and TRBJ2-1; either TRBD1 or TRBD2 may fit D (6 bases each). Per germline, CDR1 SGHRS and CDR2 YFSETQ. The CDR3 consists of 15 residues. The ends were cut back, 7 bases at V and 0 bases at J, with 14 bases in the middle. The CDR3: CASGTGALSYNEQFF. For the CDR3, the DNA is TGCGCCAGCGGTACGGGGGCCCTCTCCTACAATGAGCAGTTCTTC.

Concerning this clonotype: A much larger clone differs by one base, so this may be a read error. In DNA, the CDR3 is TGCAGCGTTGCGATAGGGAGTGTTGAGACCCAGTACTTC. Amino acid sequence: CSVAIGSVETQYF. The chain has TRBV29-1 and TRBJ2-5; D might be TRBD2 (5 bases). Per germline, CDR1 SQVTM and CDR2 ANQGSEA. This CDR3 contains 13 residues. V shed 4 bases and J shed 5 bases, with 14 bases lying between them.

This clonotype has at least ten counts. The chain combines TRBV5-1 with TRBJ1-1, with D possibly TRBD1 on 5 matching bases. With 3 bases removed from V and 1 base from J, the gap between germline ends came to 10 bases. CDR3 size: 14 residues. The germline V gene has CDR1 SGHRS and CDR2 YFSETQ. This CDR3 is CASSWGGTNTEAFF. CDR3 nucleotides: TGCGCCAGCAGCTGGGGGGGGACGAACACTGAAGCTTTCTTT.

The table lists this clonotype with many counts. The chain carries TRBV6-2 or TRBV6-3 and TRBJ2-1; 10 nucleotides line up with TRBD2. The CDR3 spans 17 residues. V shed 6 bases and J 0 bases; nucleotides not matched to a gene: 8. Germline V gene data show CDR1 as MNHEY and CDR2 as SVGEGT. This CDR3 reads CASRGLAQMSSYNEQFF. For the CDR3, the DNA is TGTGCCAGCAGGGGACTAGCGCAGATGAGCTCCTACAATGAGCAGTTCTTC.

The chain joins TRBV5-1 to TRBJ2-3; TRBD2 agrees at 11 bases. This CDR3 region has 17 residues. In germline, CDR1 is SGHRS, CDR2 YFSETQ. J was trimmed by 4 bases and V by 0 bases; bases with no gene match: 7. The CDR3 DNA is TGCGCCAGCAGCTTGGCCGACCCTAGCGGGAGGTCAGATACGCAGTATTTT. Its translation: CASSLADPSGRSDTQYF. Complete variable domain (other parts from reference TRBV5-1 and TRBJ2-3): KAGVTQTPRYLIKTRGQQVTLSCSPISGHRSVSWYQQTPGQGLQFLFEYFSETQRNKGNFPGRFSGRQFSNSRSEMNVSTLELGDSALYLCASSLADPSGRSDTQYFGPGTRLTVL.

V usage is TRBV7-2 and J usage is TRBJ1-4; the D gene is possibly TRBD1 (5 bases). The ends were cut back, 5 bases at V and 11 bases at J, with 21 bases in the middle. The CDR3 has 15 residues. Per the germline V gene, CDR1 is SGHTA and CDR2 is FQGNSA. The CDR3: CASSPQTAAGGKLFF. CDR3 sequence (DNA): TGTGCCAGCAGCCCCCAGACAGCAGCCGGGGGGAAACTGTTTTTT.

This clonotype came up many times. The rearrangement links TRBV5-1 to TRBJ2-5, with a weak D call TRBD1 (5 bases). CDR3 length: 15 residues. Looked up from germline, CDR1 is SGHRS and CDR2 is YFSETQ. V lost 0 bases to trimming and J lost 3 bases, with 12 bases between them. CDR3 amino acids: CASSLDRFGEETQYF. As DNA, the CDR3 is TGCGCCAGCAGCTTGGACAGGTTTGGCGAAGAGACCCAGTACTTC.